Following are 28 T cell receptor beta chains from one sample sequenced in a study of technical replicates of blood from a handful of donors. Some clones are missing from TCRdb's copy, which holds only in-frame ones; the method was immunoSEQ multiplex PCR. The sample has about 72,000 clones; around 95% are singletons. Source material: T cells isolated from PBMCs. The receptor source for this set is a human donor in good health.

The J gene is TRBJ2-1, the V gene TRBV5-1, with 8 bases that match TRBD2. Germline values: CDR1 SGHRS, CDR2 YFSETQ. This CDR3 spans 15 amino acids. V trimming: 4 bases; J trimming: 10 bases; junction bases outside the gene matches: 13. CDR3 loop: CASSPGLEGVSEQFF. The CDR3 DNA reads as TGCGCCAGCAGCCCGGGACTAGAGGGAGTAAGCGAGCAGTTCTTC.

The gene calls are TRBV6-5 and TRBJ1-1; tentative D call: TRBD1 (6 bases). CDR1 and CDR2 (germline): MNHEY, SVGAGI. Trimming took 0 bases from V and 0 from J, leaving 8 bases between them. This CDR3 is built from 15 residues. DNA of the CDR3: TGTGCCAGCAGTTACTCGCGGGGGCTGAACACTGAAGCTTTCTTT. Its protein is CASSYSRGLNTEAFF.

This chain links TRBV7-9 with TRBJ1-3, with 8 positions matching TRBD1. The V gene's germline CDR1 is SEHNR and CDR2 FQNEAQ (reference sequence). With V trimmed by 5 bases and J by 2 bases, 5 bases remained unmatched. The CDR3 is made up of 15 amino acids. The CDR3 protein is CASSRTGTTGNTIYF. The CDR3 nucleotides are TGTGCCAGCAGCCGGACAGGGACGACTGGAAACACCATATATTTT.

The V call is TRBV30, the J call TRBJ2-3; 11 nucleotides agree with TRBD2. With V trimmed by 1 base and J by 9 bases, 12 bases remained unmatched. CDR1 is GTSNPN and CDR2 is SVGIG in the germline V gene (reference sequence). The CDR3 length is 16 residues. The CDR3 here is CAWSAILAGGEGTQYF. The CDR3 nucleotides are TGTGCCTGGAGTGCCATTCTAGCGGGGGGAGAAGGCACGCAGTATTTT. The full variable domain, rest sourced from reference TRBV30 and TRBJ2-3, is SQTIHQWPATLVQPVGSPLSLECTVEGTSNPNLYWYRQAAGRGLQLLFYSVGIGQISSEVPQNLSASRPQDRQFILSSKKLLLSDSGFYLCAWSAILAGGEGTQYFGPGTRLTVL.

The chain joins TRBV29-1 to TRBJ2-7; possibly TRBD2 for D (5 bases). Trimming took off 4 bases at V and 0 bases at J, with 7 bases between the two ends. CDR1 and CDR2 from the germline V gene are SQVTM and ANQGSEA. The CDR3 has 12 amino acids. The CDR3 protein is CSVAGSSYEQYF. The CDR3, as DNA: TGCAGCGTTGCGGGGAGCTCCTACGAGCAGTACTTC.

The chain uses TRBV10-3 and TRBJ2-1; TRBD2 matches at 8 bases. The V segment lost 4 bases and the J segment 3 bases; nucleotides outside the gene matches: 5. The CDR3 spans 15 residues. Germline CDR1 and CDR2: ENHRY and SYGVKD. CDR3: CAISGASGYYNEQFF. CDR3 coding DNA: TGTGCCATCAGTGGGGCTAGCGGGTACTACAATGAGCAGTTCTTC.

CDR3 coding DNA: TGCGCCAGCAGCCCAGAGGACAGGGGAGGCTACACCTTC. It is translated as CASSPEDRGGYTF. V usage is TRBV4-1 and J usage is TRBJ1-2; TRBD1 matches at 9 bases. The germline V gene encodes CDR1 MGHRA and CDR2 YSYEKL. The CDR3 sequence is 13 residues long. With V trimmed by 4 bases and J by 8 bases, 5 bases remained unmatched.

V usage is TRBV11-2 and J usage is TRBJ2-7; 9 positions agree with TRBD1. From germline, CDR1 is SGHAT and CDR2 FQNNGV. Losses at the gene ends were 2 bases for V and 3 bases for J; bases not matched to a gene: 8. CDR3 length: 16 amino acids. The CDR3 nucleotides are TGTGCCAGCAGCTTACTCCGGACAGGGGAAGGCTACGAGCAGTACTTC. Its translation: CASSLLRTGEGYEQYF.

This clone was detected only a few times. The rearrangement links TRBV4-1 to TRBJ2-5; D is undetermined. Germline-derived CDR1 and CDR2 are MGHRA and YSYEKL. V was pared by 3 bases and J by 7 bases, with 15 bases between. CDR3 length equals 14 residues. The CDR3 loop reads CASSQGLTDGTQYF. The CDR3, as DNA: TGCGCCAGCAGCCAGGGTCTAACAGACGGGACCCAGTACTTC.

CDR3 in amino acids: CAISEYETSAYNEQFF. CDR3 DNA: TGTGCCATCAGTGAGTACGAGACTAGCGCATACAATGAGCAGTTCTTC. The chain recombines TRBV10-3 with TRBJ2-1; 8 nucleotides agree with TRBD2. Germline V gene lookup returns CDR1 ENHRY and CDR2 SYGVKD. This CDR3 region has 16 residues. After removal of 1 base from V and 4 bases from J, the junction contained 6 bases not matched to a gene.

This clone has a single count. This rearrangement joins TRBV2 to TRBJ2-5, with TRBD1 matching over 10 bases. The CDR3 totals 13 residues. Germline lookup yields CDR1 SNHLY and CDR2 FYNNEI. V lost 9 bases and J lost 4; bases outside the gene matches: 5. The CDR3 loop reads CARGQGMGETQYF. The CDR3 DNA follows: TGTGCCAGGGGACAGGGGATGGGAGAGACCCAGTACTTC.

CDR3: CASSRFTSGRGYNEQFF. The CDR3 bases are TGTGCCAGTAGCCGGTTTACTAGCGGGAGGGGATACAATGAGCAGTTCTTC. The chain has TRBV19 and TRBJ2-1; 13 bases map to TRBD2. Per the germline V gene, CDR1 is LNHDA and CDR2 is SQIVND (reference sequence). J lost 4 bases, V lost 6 bases, and 9 bases had no gene match. This CDR3 region has 17 residues.

The CDR3 DNA follows: TGTGCCAGCAGCCAAGGGTCCCGGGACTCTAGCACCGGGGAGCTGTTTTTT. Protein: CASSQGSRDSSTGELFF. The chain recombines TRBV4-2 with TRBJ2-2; TRBD2 might be the D (6 bases). Germline values: CDR1 LGHNA, CDR2 YNFKEQ. The CDR3 spans 17 residues. The germline V and J ends were trimmed by 1 base and 4 bases, with 16 bases remaining between them.

The rearrangement links TRBV4-1 to TRBJ2-7; TRBD1 might be the D (5 bases). Trimming shortened V by 1 base and J by 3 bases, and 13 bases separated the two germline ends. The CDR3 is made up of 15 amino acids. The V gene's germline CDR1 is MGHRA and CDR2 YSYEKL. The CDR3 sequence is CASSQAKGQYYEQYF. CDR3 DNA sequence: TGCGCCAGCAGCCAAGCCAAGGGGCAGTACTACGAGCAGTACTTC.

The J gene is TRBJ1-3, the V gene TRBV6-5; 9 nucleotides line up with TRBD1. The V segment lost 6 bases and the J segment 4 bases; nucleotides outside the gene matches: 4. The CDR3 covers 14 residues. CDR1 and CDR2 from the germline V gene are MNHEY and SVGAGI. The CDR3 coding sequence is TGTGCCAGCAGACAGGGGGCGAAAGGAAACACCATATATTTT. Translating gives CASRQGAKGNTIYF.

The rearrangement uses TRBV5-1 and TRBJ2-2; 8 nucleotides agree with TRBD1. The germline CDR1 and CDR2 sequences are SGHRS and YFSETQ. The CDR3 length is 18 residues. The V segment lost 0 bases and the J segment 7 bases; nucleotides outside the gene matches: 14. The CDR3 spells CASSLERQGRRRDGELFF. In nucleotides, the CDR3 is TGCGCCAGCAGCTTGGAGAGACAGGGGCGACGGCGTGACGGGGAGCTGTTTTTT.

This chain uses TRBV4-1 with TRBJ2-1; 8 positions agree with TRBD2. Trimming took 1 base from V and 0 from J; bases not matched to a gene: 5. CDR1 is MGHRA and CDR2 is YSYEKL in the germline V gene. This CDR3 comprises 17 residues. This chain's CDR3 is CASSQGTSTSSYNEQFF. The CDR3 bases are TGCGCCAGCAGCCAAGGGACTAGCACAAGCTCCTACAATGAGCAGTTCTTC.

The chain joins TRBV6-1 to TRBJ2-1, with 9 bases matching TRBD2. Germline loops: CDR1 MNHNS, CDR2 SASEGT. With 2 bases clipped from V and 5 bases from J, the junction kept 4 bases outside the gene matches. The CDR3 is 15 residues long. CDR3 sequence reads: CASSEYAGGNNEQFF. The CDR3, as DNA: TGTGCCAGCAGTGAATATGCGGGAGGGAACAATGAGCAGTTCTTC.

The chain joins TRBV12-5 to TRBJ1-2, with 7 bases identical to TRBD1. The ends lost 3 bases at V and 0 bases at J; junction bases unmatched: 4. Germline loops: CDR1 LGHNT, CDR2 FRNRAP. There are 15 residues in the CDR3. The CDR3 here is CASGFAGGANYGYTF. The DNA for the CDR3 is TGTGCTAGTGGTTTCGCAGGGGGAGCTAACTATGGCTACACCTTC.

The chain joins TRBV11-2 to TRBJ1-4; D remains unclear. The CDR3 totals 17 residues. Germline CDR1 reads SGHAT; CDR2 reads FQNNGV. V gave up 1 base and J gave up 0 bases, with 12 bases separating them. The CDR3 loop is CASSLGSGVATNEKLFF. The CDR3 DNA is TGTGCCAGCAGCTTAGGCTCCGGGGTAGCAACTAATGAAAAACTGTTTTTT.

The chain joins TRBV5-4 to TRBJ1-2, with no clear D. CDR3 length equals 13 residues. Trimming stripped 0 bases from V and 2 bases from J, with 5 bases between. Germline loops: CDR1 SGHNT, CDR2 YYREEE (reference sequence). CDR3 in DNA: TGTGCCAGCAGCTTGGACAGAAACTATGGCTACACCTTC. Translation: CASSLDRNYGYTF. Drawing the rest from reference TRBV5-4 and TRBJ1-2, the complete variable domain is ETGVTQSPTHLIKTRGQQVTLRCSSQSGHNTVSWYQQALGQGPQFIFQYYREEENGRGNFPPRFSGLQFPNYSSELNVNALELDDSALYLCASSLDRNYGYTFGSGTRLTVV.

This clone was seen just once. The J gene is TRBJ1-5, the V gene TRBV19; 7 nucleotides line up with TRBD1. This CDR3 has 14 residues. Germline V lookup: CDR1 LNHDA, CDR2 SQIVND (reference sequence). The trim removed 2 bases at V and 6 bases at J, leaving 4 bases unmatched. CDR3: CASSIRQGGQPQHF. CDR3 bases: TGTGCCAGTAGTATACGGCAGGGGGGTCAGCCCCAGCATTTT. Looking up the rest from reference TRBV19 and TRBJ1-5 gives the full variable domain: DGGITQSPKYLFRKEGQNVTLSCEQNLNHDAMYWYRQDPGQGLRLIYYSQIVNDFQKGDIAEGYSVSREKKESFPLTVTSAQKNPTAFYLCASSIRQGGQPQHFGDGTRLSIL.

The rearrangement uses TRBV10-1 and TRBJ2-7, with D possibly TRBD2 on 5 matching bases. In germline, CDR1 is WNHNN, CDR2 SYGVQD (reference sequence). Deletions cut 0 bases from V and 6 bases from J, with 6 bases between. The CDR3 consists of 12 residues. CDR3 nucleotides: TGCGCCAGCAGTGAGTCTAGCGCCGAGCAGTACTTC. The encoded protein is CASSESSAEQYF.

The chain employs TRBV27 and TRBJ2-3; D possibly corresponds to TRBD1 (6 bases). The V end lost 4 bases, the J end lost 5 bases, and 19 bases lay between the germline ends. Per the germline V gene, CDR1 is MNHEY and CDR2 is SMNVEV (reference sequence). The CDR3 spans 16 residues. The CDR3 DNA reads TGTGCCAGCAGTTCCCCCGGGACAAGAATAAGAGATACGCAGTATTTT. Its protein product is CASSSPGTRIRDTQYF.

The chain carries TRBV7-3 and TRBJ2-5; D not resolved. Trimming cost V 4 bases and J 0 bases, with 6 bases left between them. Germline V gives CDR1 SGHTA, CDR2 FQGTGA. CDR3 length equals 13 residues. In DNA form, the CDR3 reads TGTGCCAGCAGCTCCGGGTACCAAGAGACCCAGTACTTC. This translates into CASSSGYQETQYF.

The chain joins TRBV7-6 to TRBJ2-7; tentative D call: TRBD1 (5 bases). The CDR3 has 16 residues. Germline assignment: CDR1 SGHVS and CDR2 FNYEAQ. Trimming took off 4 bases at V and 4 bases at J, with 20 bases between the two ends. CDR3 sequence: CASSSRPSGIPYEQYF. The CDR3 DNA reads TGTGCCAGCAGCTCGCGGCCCTCAGGGATACCTTACGAGCAGTACTTC.

V gene TRBV6-5 combines with J gene TRBJ2-2; a possible D gene is TRBD2 (6 bases). The CDR3 runs 16 residues. Trimming pared 3 bases from V and 3 bases from J, leaving 14 bases between. The V gene's germline CDR1 is MNHEY and CDR2 SVGAGI. This CDR3 is CASSYSGGGYTGELFF. Written as DNA, the CDR3 is TGTGCCAGCAGTTATTCCGGGGGAGGCTACACCGGGGAGCTGTTTTTT.

This sequence joins TRBV11-3 and TRBJ2-2; tentative D call: TRBD1 (6 bases). V gave up 1 base and J gave up 7 bases, with 10 bases separating them. The CDR3 loop spans 14 amino acids. Germline V lookup: CDR1 SGHNT, CDR2 YENEEA. For the CDR3, the DNA is TGTGCCAGCAGCTTAGGTCAGGGGATCGGGGAGCTGTTTTTT. This gives the protein CASSLGQGIGELFF.